This TCR beta chain was profiled in a study of post-analysis software for immune sequencing data. Study-wide background: Recorded disease courses covered relapsing-remitting, secondary progressive and progressive-relapsing multiple sclerosis. Some patients had no subtype annotation.

Study observations and caveats: The five TRBV segments detected at higher frequency in patients than in controls included TRBV5-6, TRBV5-1 and TRBV20-1. The normalized Chao1 diversity of multiple sclerosis patients was significantly lower than that of controls. F measure grouped same-batch samples tightly together.

cDNA libraries of TCR beta carried unique molecular identifiers. There were roughly 0.85 to 11 million T cells, and about 540,000 cDNA molecules came from them. TCRdb independently ran MiXCR on the PCR reads; one entry per CDR3 protein. Among approximately 570,000 distinct CDR3 sequences listed, around 44% were seen once. A remark on this clonotype: Its antigen is unidentified.

The germline V gene has CDR1 LNHNV and CDR2 YYDKDF (reference sequence). The CDR3 sequence is 13 residues long. With 4 bases removed from V and 2 bases from J, the gap between germline ends came to 5 bases. The sequenced sample consisted of blood. The genes are TRBV15 and TRBJ2-2; D is unclear. The TCR originated in a girl aged 5 to 17 with multiple sclerosis. The DNA of the CDR3 is TGTGCCACCAGCATTACAAACACCGGGGAGCTGTTTTTT. This sequence encodes CATSITNTGELFF.